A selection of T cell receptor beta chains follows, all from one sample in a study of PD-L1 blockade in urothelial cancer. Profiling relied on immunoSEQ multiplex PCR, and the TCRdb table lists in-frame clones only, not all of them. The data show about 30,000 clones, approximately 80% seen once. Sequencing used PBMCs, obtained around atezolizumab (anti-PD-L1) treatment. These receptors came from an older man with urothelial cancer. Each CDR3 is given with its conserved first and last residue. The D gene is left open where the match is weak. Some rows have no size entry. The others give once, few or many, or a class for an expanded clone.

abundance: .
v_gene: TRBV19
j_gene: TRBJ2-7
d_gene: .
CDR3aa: CASSPTGTYEQYF
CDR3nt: TGTGCCAGTAGTCCAACAGGTACCTACGAGCAGTACTTC

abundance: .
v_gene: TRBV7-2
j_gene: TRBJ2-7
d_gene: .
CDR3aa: CASSLGGPSAYEQYF
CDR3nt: TGTGCCAGCAGCTTAGGGGGGCCTTCGGCCTACGAGCAGTACTTC

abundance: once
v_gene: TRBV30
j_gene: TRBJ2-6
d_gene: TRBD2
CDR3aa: CAWSGAGGSGANVLTF
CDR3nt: TGTGCCTGGAGTGGAGCGGGAGGCTCTGGGGCCAACGTCCTGACTTTC

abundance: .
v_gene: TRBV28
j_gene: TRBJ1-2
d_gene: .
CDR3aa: CASVSGAWGGYTF
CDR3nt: TGTGCCAGCGTCTCAGGGGCGTGGGGTGGCTACACCTTC

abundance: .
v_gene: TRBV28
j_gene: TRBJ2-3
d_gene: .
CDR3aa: CASSLKGRGRDTQYF
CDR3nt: TGTGCCAGCAGTTTGAAGGGCAGGGGCCGGGATACGCAGTATTTT

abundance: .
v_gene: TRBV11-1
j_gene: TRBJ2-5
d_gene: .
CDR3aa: CASSSNGGETQYF
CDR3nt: TGTGCCAGCAGCTCGAATGGCGGGGAGACCCAGTACTTC

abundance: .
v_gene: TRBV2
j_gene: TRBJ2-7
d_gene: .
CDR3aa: CASTFYRGEQYF
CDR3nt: TGTGCCAGCACTTTTTATCGGGGGGAGCAGTACTTC

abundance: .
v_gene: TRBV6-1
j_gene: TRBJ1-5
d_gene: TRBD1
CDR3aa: CASMDRGIQPQHF
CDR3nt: TGTGCCAGCATGGACAGGGGGATTCAGCCCCAGCATTTT

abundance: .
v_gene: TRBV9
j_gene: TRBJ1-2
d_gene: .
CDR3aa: CASSAPEGDNYGYTF
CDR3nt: TGTGCCAGCAGCGCCCCCGAAGGGGATAACTATGGCTACACCTTC

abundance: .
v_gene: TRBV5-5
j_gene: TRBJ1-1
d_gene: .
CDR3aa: CASSFAGREGTEAFF
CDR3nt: TGTGCCAGCAGTTTTGCGGGGAGGGAGGGGACTGAAGCTTTCTTT

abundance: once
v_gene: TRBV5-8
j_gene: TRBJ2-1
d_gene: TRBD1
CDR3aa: CASSGQGASEQFF
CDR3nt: TGTGCCAGCAGTGGACAGGGGGCGAGTGAGCAGTTCTTC

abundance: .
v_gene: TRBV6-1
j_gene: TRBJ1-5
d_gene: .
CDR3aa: CASSEALRQPQHF
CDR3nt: TGTGCCAGCAGTGAGGCCCTTCGACAGCCCCAGCATTTT

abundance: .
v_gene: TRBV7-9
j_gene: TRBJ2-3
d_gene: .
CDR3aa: CASHEAGSTDTQYF
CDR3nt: TGTGCCAGCCACGAGGCGGGTAGCACAGATACGCAGTATTTT

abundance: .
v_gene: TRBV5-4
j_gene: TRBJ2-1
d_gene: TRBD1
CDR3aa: CASSSRPTGGYNEQFF
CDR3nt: TGTGCCAGCAGTTCCCGACCGACAGGGGGCTACAATGAGCAGTTCTTC

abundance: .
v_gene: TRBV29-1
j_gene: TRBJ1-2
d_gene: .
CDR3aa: CSVEGGGLGGYTF
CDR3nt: TGCAGCGTTGAAGGGGGCGGCCTCGGGGGCTACACCTTC

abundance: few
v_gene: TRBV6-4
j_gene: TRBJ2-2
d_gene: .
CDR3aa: CASSAESNTGELFF
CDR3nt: TGTGCCAGCAGTGCCGAAAGCAATACCGGGGAGCTGTTTTTT

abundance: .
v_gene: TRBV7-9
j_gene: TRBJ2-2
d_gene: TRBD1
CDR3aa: CASSLFTGGSRNTGELFF
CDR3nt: TGTGCCAGCAGCCTCTTTACAGGGGGGAGTCGGAACACCGGGGAGCTGTTTTTT

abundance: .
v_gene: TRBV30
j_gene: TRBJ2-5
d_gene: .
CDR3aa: CAWSLETGIGETQYF
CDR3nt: TGTGCCTGGAGTCTCGAAACAGGGATTGGGGAGACCCAGTACTTC

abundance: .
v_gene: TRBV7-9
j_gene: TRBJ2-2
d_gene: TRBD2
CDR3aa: CASSQPRVAGASNTGELFF
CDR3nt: TGTGCCAGCAGCCAACCCCGGGTAGCGGGAGCATCGAACACCGGGGAGCTGTTTTTT

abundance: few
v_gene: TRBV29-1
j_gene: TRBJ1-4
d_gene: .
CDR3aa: CSGGEGANEKLFF
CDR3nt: TGCAGCGGGGGGGAAGGGGCTAATGAAAAACTGTTTTTT

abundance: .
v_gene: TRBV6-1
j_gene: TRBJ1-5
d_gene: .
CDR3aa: CASSRTHGNQPQHF
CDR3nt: TGTGCCAGCAGTCGGACACACGGCAATCAGCCCCAGCATTTT

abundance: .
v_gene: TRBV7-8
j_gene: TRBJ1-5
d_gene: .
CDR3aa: CASSTWTDNQPQHF
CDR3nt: TGTGCCAGCAGCACCTGGACAGATAATCAGCCCCAGCATTTT

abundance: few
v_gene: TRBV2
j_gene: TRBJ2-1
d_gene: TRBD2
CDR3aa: CASSRRTSGSGDEQFF
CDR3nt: TGTGCCAGCAGTCGTCGGACTAGCGGGAGTGGTGATGAGCAGTTCTTC

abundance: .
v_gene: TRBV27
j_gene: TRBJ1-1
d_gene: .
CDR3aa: CASSLSSRAAGTEAFF
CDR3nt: TGTGCCAGCAGTTTATCGTCCAGGGCGGCAGGCACTGAAGCTTTCTTT

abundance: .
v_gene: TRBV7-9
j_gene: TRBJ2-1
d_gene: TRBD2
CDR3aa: CASSRGGSPYNEQFF
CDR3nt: TGTGCCAGCAGTAGAGGCGGGAGTCCGTACAATGAGCAGTTCTTC

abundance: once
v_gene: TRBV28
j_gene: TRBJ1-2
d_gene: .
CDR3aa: CASSSGWQGYTF
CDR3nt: TGTGCCAGCAGTTCCGGGTGGCAGGGCTACACCTTC

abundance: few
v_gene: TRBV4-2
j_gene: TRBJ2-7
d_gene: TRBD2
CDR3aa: CASSQDPASGPYEQYF
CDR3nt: TGTGCCAGCAGCCAAGATCCAGCTAGCGGTCCCTACGAGCAGTACTTC

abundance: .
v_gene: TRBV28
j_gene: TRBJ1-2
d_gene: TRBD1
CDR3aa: CASSETGGYGYTF
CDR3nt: TGTGCCAGCAGCGAGACAGGGGGCTATGGCTACACCTTC

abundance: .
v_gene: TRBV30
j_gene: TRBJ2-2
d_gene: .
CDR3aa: CAWSGGSGELFF
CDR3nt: TGTGCCTGGAGTGGAGGTTCCGGGGAGCTGTTTTTT

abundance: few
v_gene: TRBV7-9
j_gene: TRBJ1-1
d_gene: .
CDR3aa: CASSSLVVEAFF
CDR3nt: TGTGCCAGCAGCTCCCTAGTGGTTGAAGCTTTCTTT

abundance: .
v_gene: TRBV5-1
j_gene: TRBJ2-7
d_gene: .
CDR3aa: CASSLRGYEQYF
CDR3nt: TGCGCCAGCAGCTTGAGGGGTTACGAGCAGTACTTC

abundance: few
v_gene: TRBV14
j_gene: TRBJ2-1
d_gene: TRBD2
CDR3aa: CASSRTSGGVYNEQFF
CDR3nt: TGTGCCAGCAGCCGGACTAGCGGGGGGGTGTACAATGAGCAGTTCTTC

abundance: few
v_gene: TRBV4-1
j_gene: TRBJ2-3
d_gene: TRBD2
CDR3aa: CASSQDQREGGPDTQYF
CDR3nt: TGCGCCAGCAGCCAAGACCAGCGGGAGGGAGGGCCAGATACGCAGTATTTT

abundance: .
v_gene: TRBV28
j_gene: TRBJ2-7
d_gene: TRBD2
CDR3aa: CASSSPLAGGPREQYF
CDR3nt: TGTGCCAGCAGTTCACCACTAGCGGGAGGGCCACGAGAGCAGTACTTC

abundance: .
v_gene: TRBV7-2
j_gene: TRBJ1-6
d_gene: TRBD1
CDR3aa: CASSLDRGSPLHF
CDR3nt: TGTGCCAGCAGCTTAGACAGGGGCTCACCCCTCCACTTT

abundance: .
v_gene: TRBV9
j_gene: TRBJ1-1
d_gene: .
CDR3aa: CASSGPGRGYTEAFF
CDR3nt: TGTGCCAGCAGCGGCCCGGGACGGGGGTACACTGAAGCTTTCTTT

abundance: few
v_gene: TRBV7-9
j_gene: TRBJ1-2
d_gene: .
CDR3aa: CASSSNRVGYTF
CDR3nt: TGTGCCAGCAGCTCGAACAGGGTTGGCTACACCTTC

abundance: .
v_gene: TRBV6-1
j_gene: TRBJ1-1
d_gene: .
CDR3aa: CASSPRGDTEAFF
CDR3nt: TGTGCCAGCAGCCCAAGGGGTGACACTGAAGCTTTCTTT

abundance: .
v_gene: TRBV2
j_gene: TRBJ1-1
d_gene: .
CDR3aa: CASSARQDFTEAFF
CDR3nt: TGTGCCAGCAGTGCCCGACAGGACTTCACTGAAGCTTTCTTT

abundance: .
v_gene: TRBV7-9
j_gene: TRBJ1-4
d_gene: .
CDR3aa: CASSLGVGASGEKLFF
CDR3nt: TGTGCCAGCAGCTTAGGGGTTGGAGCCTCGGGTGAAAAACTGTTTTTT

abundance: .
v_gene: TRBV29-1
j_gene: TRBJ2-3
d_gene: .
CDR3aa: CSVHPGLSTDTQYF
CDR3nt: TGCAGCGTTCATCCGGGACTCAGCACAGATACGCAGTATTTT

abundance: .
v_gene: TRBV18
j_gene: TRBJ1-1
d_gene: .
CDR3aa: CASSRSQGWTEAFF
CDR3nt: TGTGCCAGCTCACGCTCACAGGGTTGGACTGAAGCTTTCTTT

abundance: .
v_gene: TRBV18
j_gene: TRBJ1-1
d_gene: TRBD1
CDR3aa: CASSLQGNRGGTEAFF
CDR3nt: TGTGCCAGCTCACTTCAAGGAAACAGGGGGGGGACTGAAGCTTTCTTT

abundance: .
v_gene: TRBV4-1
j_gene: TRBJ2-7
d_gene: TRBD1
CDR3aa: CASSQPWDRAYEQYF
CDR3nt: TGCGCCAGCAGCCAACCCTGGGACAGGGCCTACGAGCAGTACTTC

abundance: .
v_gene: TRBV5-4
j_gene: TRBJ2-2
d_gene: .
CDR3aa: CASSGQGGYTGELFF
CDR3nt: TGTGCCAGCAGCGGACAGGGAGGGTACACCGGGGAGCTGTTTTTT

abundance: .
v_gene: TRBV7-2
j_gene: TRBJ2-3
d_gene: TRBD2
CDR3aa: CASSLDSGGSTDTQYF
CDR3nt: TGTGCCAGCAGCTTAGACAGCGGGGGCAGCACAGATACGCAGTATTTT

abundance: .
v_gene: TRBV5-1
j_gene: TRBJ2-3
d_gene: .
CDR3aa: CASSLTGRGSTDTQYF
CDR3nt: TGCGCCAGCAGCTTGACGGGTCGGGGGAGCACAGATACGCAGTATTTT

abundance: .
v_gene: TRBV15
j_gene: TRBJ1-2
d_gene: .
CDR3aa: CATSRDGPGTHYGYTF
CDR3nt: TGTGCCACCAGCAGAGATGGTCCAGGCACACACTATGGCTACACCTTC

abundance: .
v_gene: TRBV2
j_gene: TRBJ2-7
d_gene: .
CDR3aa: CASSVGPILEGEQYF
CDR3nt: TGTGCCAGCAGTGTAGGACCTATCCTAGAGGGCGAGCAGTACTTC

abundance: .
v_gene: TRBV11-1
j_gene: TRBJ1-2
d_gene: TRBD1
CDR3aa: CASSSATGVPWGYTF
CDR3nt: TGTGCCAGCAGCTCAGCCACAGGGGTGCCCTGGGGCTACACCTTC

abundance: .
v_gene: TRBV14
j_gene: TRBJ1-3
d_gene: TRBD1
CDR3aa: CASSPRWGQSSASSGNTIYF
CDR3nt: TGTGCCAGCAGCCCGAGATGGGGACAGTCCTCTGCCTCCTCTGGAAACACCATATATTTT

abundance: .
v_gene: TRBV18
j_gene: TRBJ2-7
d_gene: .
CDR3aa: CASSPGLSREQYF
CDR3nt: TGTGCCAGCTCACCGGGACTTTCCCGCGAGCAGTACTTC

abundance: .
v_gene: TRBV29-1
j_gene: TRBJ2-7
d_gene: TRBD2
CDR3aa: CSAREGYEQYF
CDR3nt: TGCAGCGCCCGGGAGGGCTACGAGCAGTACTTC

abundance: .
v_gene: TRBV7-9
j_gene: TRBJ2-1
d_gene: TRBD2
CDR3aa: CASSSLAGGGDEQFF
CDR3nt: TGTGCCAGCAGCTCACTAGCGGGGGGCGGGGATGAGCAGTTCTTC